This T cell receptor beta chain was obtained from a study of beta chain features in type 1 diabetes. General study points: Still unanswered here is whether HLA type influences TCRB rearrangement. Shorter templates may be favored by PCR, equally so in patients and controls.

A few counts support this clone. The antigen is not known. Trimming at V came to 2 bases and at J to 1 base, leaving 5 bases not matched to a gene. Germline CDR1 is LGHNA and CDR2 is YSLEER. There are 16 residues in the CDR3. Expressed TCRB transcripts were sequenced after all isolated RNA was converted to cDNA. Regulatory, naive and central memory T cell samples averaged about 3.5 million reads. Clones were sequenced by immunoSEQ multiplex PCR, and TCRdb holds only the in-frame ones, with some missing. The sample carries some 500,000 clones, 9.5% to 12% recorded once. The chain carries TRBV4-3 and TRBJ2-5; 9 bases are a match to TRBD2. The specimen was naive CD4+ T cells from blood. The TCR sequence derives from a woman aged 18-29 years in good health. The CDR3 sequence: CASSQIMTSGQETQYF. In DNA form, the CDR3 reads TGCGCCAGCAGCCAAATCATGACTAGCGGCCAAGAGACCCAGTACTTC.